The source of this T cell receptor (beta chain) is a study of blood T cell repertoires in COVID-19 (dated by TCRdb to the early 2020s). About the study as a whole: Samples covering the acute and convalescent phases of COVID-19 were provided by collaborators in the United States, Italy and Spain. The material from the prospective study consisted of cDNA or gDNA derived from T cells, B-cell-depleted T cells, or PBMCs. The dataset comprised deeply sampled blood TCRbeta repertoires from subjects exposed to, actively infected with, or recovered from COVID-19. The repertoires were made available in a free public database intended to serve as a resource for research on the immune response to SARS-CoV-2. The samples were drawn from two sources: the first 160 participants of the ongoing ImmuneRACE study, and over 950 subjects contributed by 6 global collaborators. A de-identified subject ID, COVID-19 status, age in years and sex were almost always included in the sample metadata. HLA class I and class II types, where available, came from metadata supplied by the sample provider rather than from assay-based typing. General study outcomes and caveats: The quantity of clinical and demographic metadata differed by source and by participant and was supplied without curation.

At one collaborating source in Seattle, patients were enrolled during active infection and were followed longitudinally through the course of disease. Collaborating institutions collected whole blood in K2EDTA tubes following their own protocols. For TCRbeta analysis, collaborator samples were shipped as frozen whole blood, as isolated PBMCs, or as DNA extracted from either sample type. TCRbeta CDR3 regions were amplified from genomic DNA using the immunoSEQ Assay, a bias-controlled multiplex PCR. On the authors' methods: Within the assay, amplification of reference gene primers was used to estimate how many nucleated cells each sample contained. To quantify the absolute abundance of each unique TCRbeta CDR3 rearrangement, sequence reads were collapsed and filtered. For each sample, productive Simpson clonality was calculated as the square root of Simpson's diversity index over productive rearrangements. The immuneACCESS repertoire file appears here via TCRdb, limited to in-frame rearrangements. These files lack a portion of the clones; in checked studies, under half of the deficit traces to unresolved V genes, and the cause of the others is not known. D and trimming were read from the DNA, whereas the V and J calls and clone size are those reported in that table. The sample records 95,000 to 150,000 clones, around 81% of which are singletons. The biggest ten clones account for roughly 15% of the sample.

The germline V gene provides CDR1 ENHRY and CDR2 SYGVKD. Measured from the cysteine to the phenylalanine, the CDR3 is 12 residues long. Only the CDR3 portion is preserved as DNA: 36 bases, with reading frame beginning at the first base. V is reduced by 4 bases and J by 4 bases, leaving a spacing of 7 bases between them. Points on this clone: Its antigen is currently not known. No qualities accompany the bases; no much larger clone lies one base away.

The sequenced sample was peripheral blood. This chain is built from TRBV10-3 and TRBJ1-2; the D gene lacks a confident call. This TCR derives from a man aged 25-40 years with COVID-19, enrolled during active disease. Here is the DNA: TGTGCCATCAGTGCCGAGTTCTATGGCTACACCTTC. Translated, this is CAISAEFYGYTF.